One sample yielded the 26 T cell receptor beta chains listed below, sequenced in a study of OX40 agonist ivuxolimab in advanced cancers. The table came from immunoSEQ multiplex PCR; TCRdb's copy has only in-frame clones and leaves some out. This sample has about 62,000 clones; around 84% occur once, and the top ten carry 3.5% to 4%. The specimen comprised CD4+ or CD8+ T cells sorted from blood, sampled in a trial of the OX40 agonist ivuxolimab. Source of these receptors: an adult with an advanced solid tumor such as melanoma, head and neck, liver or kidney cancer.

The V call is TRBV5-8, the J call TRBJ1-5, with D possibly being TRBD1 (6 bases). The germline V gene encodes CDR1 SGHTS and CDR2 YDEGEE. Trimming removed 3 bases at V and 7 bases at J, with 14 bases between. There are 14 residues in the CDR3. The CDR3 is CASSYPLGGQPQHF. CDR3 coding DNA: TGTGCCAGCAGCTACCCTTTGGGGGGCCAGCCCCAGCATTTT.

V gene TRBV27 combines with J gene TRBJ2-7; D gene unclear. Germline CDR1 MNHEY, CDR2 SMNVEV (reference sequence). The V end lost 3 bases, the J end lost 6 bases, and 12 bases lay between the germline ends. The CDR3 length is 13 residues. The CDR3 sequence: CASSFDPFREQYF. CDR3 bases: TGTGCCAGCAGTTTCGACCCGTTTCGCGAGCAGTACTTC.

The CDR3 coding sequence is TGTGCCAGCAGCAGACTTGGACGGAACCAAGAGACCCAGTACTTC. This sequence encodes CASSRLGRNQETQYF. This sequence joins TRBV7-9 and TRBJ2-5; D not certain. Per the germline V gene, CDR1 is SEHNR and CDR2 is FQNEAQ (reference sequence). The CDR3 spans 15 residues. The V and J ends lost 5 bases and 0 bases respectively, with 13 bases between them.

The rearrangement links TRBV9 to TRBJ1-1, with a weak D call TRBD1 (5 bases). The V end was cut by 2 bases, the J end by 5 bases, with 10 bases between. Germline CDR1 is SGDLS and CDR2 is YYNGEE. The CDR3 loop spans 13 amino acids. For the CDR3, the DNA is TGTGCCAGCAGCGTGGGGTGGGGGACTGAAGCTTTCTTT. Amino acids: CASSVGWGTEAFF.

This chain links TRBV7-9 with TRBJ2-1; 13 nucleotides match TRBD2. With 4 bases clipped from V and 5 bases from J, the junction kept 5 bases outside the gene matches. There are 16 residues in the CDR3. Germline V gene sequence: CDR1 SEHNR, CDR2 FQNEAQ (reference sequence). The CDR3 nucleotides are TGTGCCAGCAGCTCCACTAGCGGGGGGGCCCACAATGAGCAGTTCTTC. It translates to CASSSTSGGAHNEQFF.

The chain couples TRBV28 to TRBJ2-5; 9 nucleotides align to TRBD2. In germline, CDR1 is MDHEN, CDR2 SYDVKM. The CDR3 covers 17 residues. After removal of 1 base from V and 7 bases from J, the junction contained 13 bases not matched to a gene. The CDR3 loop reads CASSLFQTGTAGGTQYF. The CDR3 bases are TGTGCCAGCAGTTTATTCCAGACCGGGACAGCGGGGGGGACCCAGTACTTC.

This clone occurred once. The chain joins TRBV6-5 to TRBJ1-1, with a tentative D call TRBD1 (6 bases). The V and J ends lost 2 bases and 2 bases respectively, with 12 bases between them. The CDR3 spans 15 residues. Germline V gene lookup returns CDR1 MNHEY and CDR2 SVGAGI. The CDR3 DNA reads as TGTGCCAGCAGTTACACCCCGACAGGTAACACTGAAGCTTTCTTT. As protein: CASSYTPTGNTEAFF.

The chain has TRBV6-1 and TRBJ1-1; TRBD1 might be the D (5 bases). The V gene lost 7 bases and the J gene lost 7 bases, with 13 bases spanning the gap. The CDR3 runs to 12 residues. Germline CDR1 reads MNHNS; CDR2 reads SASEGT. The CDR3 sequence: CASKYGAREAFF. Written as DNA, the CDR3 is TGTGCCAGCAAATACGGGGCCCGTGAAGCTTTCTTT.

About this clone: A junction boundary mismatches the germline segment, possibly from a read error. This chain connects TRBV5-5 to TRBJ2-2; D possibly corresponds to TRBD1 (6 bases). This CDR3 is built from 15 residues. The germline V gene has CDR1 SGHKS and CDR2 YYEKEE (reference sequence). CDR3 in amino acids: CASSRRRGNNGELFF. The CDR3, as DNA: TGTGCCAGCAGCCGAAGAAGGGGGAACAACGGGGAGCTGTTTTTT.

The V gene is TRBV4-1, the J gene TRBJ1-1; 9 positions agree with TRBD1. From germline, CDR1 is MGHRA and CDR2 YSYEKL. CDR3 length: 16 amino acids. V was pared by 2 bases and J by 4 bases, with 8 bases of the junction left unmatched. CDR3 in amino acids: CASSQLRGQGITEAFF. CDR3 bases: TGCGCCAGCAGCCAACTTAGAGGACAGGGGATCACTGAAGCTTTCTTT.

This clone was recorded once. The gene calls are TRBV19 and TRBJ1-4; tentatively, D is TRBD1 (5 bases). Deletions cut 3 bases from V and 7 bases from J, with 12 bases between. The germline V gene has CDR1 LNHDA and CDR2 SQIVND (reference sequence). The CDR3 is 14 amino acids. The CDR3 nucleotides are TGTGCCAGTAGTATTCGGGGGACGGTTGAAAAACTGTTTTTT. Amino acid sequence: CASSIRGTVEKLFF.

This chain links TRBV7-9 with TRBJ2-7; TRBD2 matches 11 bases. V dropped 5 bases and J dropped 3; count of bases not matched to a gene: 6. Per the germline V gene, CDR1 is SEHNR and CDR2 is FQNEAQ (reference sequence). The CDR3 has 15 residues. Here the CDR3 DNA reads TGTGCCAGCAGCCCTGGGACTAGCGGTAGCTACGAGCAGTACTTC. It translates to CASSPGTSGSYEQYF.

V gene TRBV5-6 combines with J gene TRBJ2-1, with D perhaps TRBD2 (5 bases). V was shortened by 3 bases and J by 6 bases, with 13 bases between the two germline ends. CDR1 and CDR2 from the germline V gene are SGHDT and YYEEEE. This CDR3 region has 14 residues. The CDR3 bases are TGTGCCAGCAGCTCTCCCCGGGGAGTCAATGAGCAGTTCTTC. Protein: CASSSPRGVNEQFF.

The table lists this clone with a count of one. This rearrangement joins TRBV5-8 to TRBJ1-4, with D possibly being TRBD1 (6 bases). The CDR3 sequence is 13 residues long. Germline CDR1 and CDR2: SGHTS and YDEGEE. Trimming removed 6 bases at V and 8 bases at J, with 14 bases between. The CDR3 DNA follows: TGTGCCAGCAACCAGGGGTCTAGGGAAAAACTGTTTTTT. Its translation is CASNQGSREKLFF.

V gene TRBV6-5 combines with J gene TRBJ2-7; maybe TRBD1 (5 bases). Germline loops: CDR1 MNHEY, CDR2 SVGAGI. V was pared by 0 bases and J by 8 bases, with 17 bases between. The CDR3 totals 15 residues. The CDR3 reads CASSYSIHQGFQQYF. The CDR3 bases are TGTGCCAGCAGTTACTCGATACACCAGGGCTTCCAGCAGTACTTC.

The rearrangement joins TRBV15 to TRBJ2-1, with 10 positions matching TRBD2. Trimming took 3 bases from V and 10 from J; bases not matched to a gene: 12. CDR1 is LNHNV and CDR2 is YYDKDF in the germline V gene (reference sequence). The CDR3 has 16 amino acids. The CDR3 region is CATSSRSLAGAREQFF. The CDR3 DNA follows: TGTGCCACCAGCAGTCGTAGCCTAGCGGGAGCTCGGGAGCAGTTCTTC.

The DNA for the CDR3 is TGTGCCAGCATCTATTCCTCGGGACAGGGTGCTGAAGCTTTCTTT. It translates to CASIYSSGQGAEAFF. The rearrangement uses TRBV6-6 and TRBJ1-1; 9 nucleotides match TRBD1. The CDR3 runs to 15 residues. The V and J ends lost 7 bases and 6 bases, in that order; junction bases with no gene match: 12. Germline CDR1 MNHNY, CDR2 SVGAGI (reference sequence).

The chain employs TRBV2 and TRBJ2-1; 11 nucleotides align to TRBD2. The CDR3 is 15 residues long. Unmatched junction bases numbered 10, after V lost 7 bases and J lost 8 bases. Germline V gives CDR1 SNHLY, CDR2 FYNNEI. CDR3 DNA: TGTGCCAGCAAGGGGAGACTAGCGGGATCAGATGAGCAGTTCTTC. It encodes CASKGRLAGSDEQFF.

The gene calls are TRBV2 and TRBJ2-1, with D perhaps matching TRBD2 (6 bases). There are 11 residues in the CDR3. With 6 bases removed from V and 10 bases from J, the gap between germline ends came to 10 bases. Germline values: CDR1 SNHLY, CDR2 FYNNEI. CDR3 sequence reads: CASSLANEQFF. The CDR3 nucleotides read TGTGCCAGCAGCCTAGCGAACGAGCAGTTCTTC.

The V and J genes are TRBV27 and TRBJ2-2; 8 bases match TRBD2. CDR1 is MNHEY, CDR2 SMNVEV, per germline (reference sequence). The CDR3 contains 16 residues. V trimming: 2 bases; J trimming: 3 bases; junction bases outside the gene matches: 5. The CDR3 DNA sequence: TGTGCCAGCAGTTTACTTGCTAGCGGGTACACCGGGGAGCTGTTTTTT. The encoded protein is CASSLLASGYTGELFF.

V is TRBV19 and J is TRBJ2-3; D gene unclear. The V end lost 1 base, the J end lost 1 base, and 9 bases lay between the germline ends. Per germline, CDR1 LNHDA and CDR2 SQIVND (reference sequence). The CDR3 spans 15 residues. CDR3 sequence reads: CASSIATTGTDTQYF. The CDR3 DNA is TGTGCCAGTAGTATAGCCACCACGGGCACAGATACGCAGTATTTT.

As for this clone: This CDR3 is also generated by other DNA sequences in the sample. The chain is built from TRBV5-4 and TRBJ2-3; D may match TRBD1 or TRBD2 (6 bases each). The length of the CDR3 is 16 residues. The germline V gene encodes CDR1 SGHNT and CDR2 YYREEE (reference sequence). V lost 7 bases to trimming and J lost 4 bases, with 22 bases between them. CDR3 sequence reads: CASGKLLGGLSDTQYF. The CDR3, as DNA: TGTGCCAGCGGCAAACTCCTAGGGGGGCTCTCAGATACGCAGTATTTT.

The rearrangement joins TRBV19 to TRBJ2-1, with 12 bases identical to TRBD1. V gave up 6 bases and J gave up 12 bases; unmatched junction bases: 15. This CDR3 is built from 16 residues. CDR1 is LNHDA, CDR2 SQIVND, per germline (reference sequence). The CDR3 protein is CASSPRGTGGELGQFF. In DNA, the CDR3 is TGTGCCAGTAGCCCTAGAGGGACAGGGGGCGAACTCGGGCAGTTCTTC.

In DNA, the CDR3 is TGCGCCAGCAGCCCGTCGAACACCGGGGAGCTGTTTTTT. This encodes CASSPSNTGELFF. V usage is TRBV5-1 and J usage is TRBJ2-2, with D unresolved. Trimming removed 4 bases at V and 0 bases at J, with 4 bases between. Germline V gene lookup returns CDR1 SGHRS and CDR2 YFSETQ. The CDR3 totals 13 residues.

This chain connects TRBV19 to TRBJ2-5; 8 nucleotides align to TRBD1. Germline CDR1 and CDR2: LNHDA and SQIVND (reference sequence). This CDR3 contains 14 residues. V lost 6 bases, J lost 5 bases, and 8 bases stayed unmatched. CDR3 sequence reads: CASSRTGSGETQYF. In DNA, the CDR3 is TGTGCCAGTAGCCGGACAGGGAGTGGGGAGACCCAGTACTTC.

The CDR3 here is CASSWLQSGAQYF. The CDR3, as DNA: TGTGCCAGCAGCTGGCTACAGTCCGGGGCCCAGTACTTC. The V and J genes are TRBV5-4 and TRBJ2-5; TRBD2 is a possible D gene (5 bases). Germline assignment: CDR1 SGHNT and CDR2 YYREEE (reference sequence). Between the trimmed V and J ends, which lost 3 bases and 9 bases, there was a span of 15 bases. This CDR3 spans 13 amino acids.